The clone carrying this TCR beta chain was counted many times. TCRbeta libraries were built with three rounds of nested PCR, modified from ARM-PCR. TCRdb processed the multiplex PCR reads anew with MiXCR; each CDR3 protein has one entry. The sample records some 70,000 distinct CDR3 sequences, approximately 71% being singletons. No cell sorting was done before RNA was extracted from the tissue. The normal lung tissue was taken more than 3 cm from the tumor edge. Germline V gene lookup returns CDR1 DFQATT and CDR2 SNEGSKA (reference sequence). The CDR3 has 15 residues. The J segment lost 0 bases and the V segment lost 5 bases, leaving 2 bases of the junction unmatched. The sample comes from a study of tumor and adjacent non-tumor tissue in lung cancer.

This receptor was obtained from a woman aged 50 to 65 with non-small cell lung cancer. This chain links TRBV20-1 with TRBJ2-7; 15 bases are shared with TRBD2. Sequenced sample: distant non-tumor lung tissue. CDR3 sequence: CSAVGLAGGSYEQYF. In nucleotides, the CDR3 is TGCAGTGCTGTGGGACTAGCGGGAGGCTCCTACGAGCAGTACTTC.